This T cell receptor (beta chain) was sequenced in a study of control samples from healthy donors and cancer patients. The CDR3 spans 15 residues. The junction had 3 bases not matched to a gene; V was cut back by 0 bases and J by 4 bases. Per germline, CDR1 SGHKS and CDR2 YYEKEE (reference sequence). Libraries were prepared by immunoSEQ multiplex PCR; TCRdb keeps only in-frame clonotypes and omits some of them. The sample lists around 250,000 clones, roughly four fifths occurring once. This TCR derives from a woman aged 55 to 70 with lung cancer. The sequenced sample consisted of PBMCs. The chain joins TRBV5-5 to TRBJ2-7, with 11 bases lining up with TRBD2. The CDR3 spells CASSLVAGGPYEQYF. The DNA for the CDR3 is TGTGCCAGCAGCTTGGTAGCGGGGGGGCCTTACGAGCAGTACTTC.